This TCR beta chain was profiled in a study of shared clonotypes between healthy human individuals. The healthy adult donors were HIV-negative and reported no recent acute infections or vaccinations. Overall study results and limits: Larger estimated richness was generally seen in naive subsets than in memory subsets.

A note on this clone: Its antigen remains unidentified.

An approximately 210 ng quantity of DNA, tens of thousands of T cell genomes, went into the sorted-subset replicate PCRs. Sequencing was performed with immunoSEQ multiplex PCR; in TCRdb, only in-frame clones are kept and a portion is missing. The sample has 1,400,000 or so clones; around 98.5% are singletons. Sequenced input: naive CD4+ T cells sorted from blood. As to subset: CD45RA+ positively selected. The sequence came from a man between 25 and 39 years old in good health.

The CDR3 DNA reads TGTGCCAGCAGAGAGGGACAGGGGGCAACTAAGCAGTACTTC. This translates into CASREGQGATKQYF. The rearrangement joins TRBV7-9 to TRBJ2-7, with 12 bases matching TRBD1. The CDR3 totals 14 residues. V lost 6 bases to trimming and J lost 8 bases; unmatched junction nucleotides: 8. Per the germline V gene, CDR1 is SEHNR and CDR2 is FQNEAQ (reference sequence). The full variable domain, with the rest looked up from reference TRBV7-9 and TRBJ2-7, is DTGVSQNPRHKITKRGQNVTFRCDPISEHNRLYWYRQTLGQGPEFLTYFQNEAQLEKSRLLSDRFSAERPKGSFSTLEIQRTEQGDSAMYLCASREGQGATKQYFGPGTRLTVT.